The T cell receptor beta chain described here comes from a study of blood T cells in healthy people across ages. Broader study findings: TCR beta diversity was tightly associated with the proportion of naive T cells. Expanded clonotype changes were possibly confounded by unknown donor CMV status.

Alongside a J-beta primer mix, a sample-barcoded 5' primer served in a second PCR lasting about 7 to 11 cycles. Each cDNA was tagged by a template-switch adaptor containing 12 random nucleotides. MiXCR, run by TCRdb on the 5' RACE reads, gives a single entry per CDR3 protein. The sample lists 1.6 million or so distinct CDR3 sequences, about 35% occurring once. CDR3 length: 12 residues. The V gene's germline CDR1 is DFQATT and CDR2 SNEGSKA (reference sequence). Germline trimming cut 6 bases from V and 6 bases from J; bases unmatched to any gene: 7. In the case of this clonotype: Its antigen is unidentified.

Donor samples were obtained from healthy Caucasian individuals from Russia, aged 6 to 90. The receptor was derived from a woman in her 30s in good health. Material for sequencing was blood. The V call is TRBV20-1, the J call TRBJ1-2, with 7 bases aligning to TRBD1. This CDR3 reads CSAQNRGNGYTF. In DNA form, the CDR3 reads TGCAGTGCCCAAAACAGGGGAAATGGCTACACCTTC.